A single sample is the source of the 32 T cell receptor beta chains below, sequenced in a study of shared clonotypes between healthy human individuals. TCRdb's table, derived via immunoSEQ multiplex PCR, lists solely in-frame clones and lacks some. The sample yields approximately 2.3 million clones, approximately 93% seen once. Sequenced input: naive CD4+ T cells from PBMCs. Documented subset: CD45RA+ positively selected. These receptors all come from a man between 18 and 29 years old in good health. Some clones in this sample may be carry-over from other donors' samples.

This rearrangement joins TRBV18 to TRBJ1-5; 8 nucleotides match TRBD1. The germline CDR1 and CDR2 sequences are KGHSH and LQKENI. V shed 5 bases, J shed 7 bases, and the junction held 7 bases outside the gene matches. CDR3 length equals 14 residues. The DNA of the CDR3 is TGTGCCAGCTCATCTCAGGGGGCAGGGCAGCCCCAGCATTTT. Encoded protein: CASSSQGAGQPQHF.

This sequence joins TRBV28 and TRBJ2-1; maybe TRBD2 (6 bases). The germline V gene has CDR1 MDHEN and CDR2 SYDVKM. This CDR3 has 14 residues. The ends were cut back, 6 bases at V and 4 bases at J, with 13 bases in the middle. The CDR3 loop reads CASSIWRDYNEQFF. The CDR3 nucleotides are TGTGCCAGCAGCATCTGGCGGGATTACAATGAGCAGTTCTTC. Drawing the rest from reference TRBV28 and TRBJ2-1, the complete variable domain is DVKVTQSSRYLVKRTGEKVFLECVQDMDHENMFWYRQDPGLGLRLIYFSYDVKMKEKGDIPEGYSVSREKKERFSLILESASTNQTSMYLCASSIWRDYNEQFFGPGTRLTVL.

The rearrangement links TRBV6-5 to TRBJ2-1; 11 bases agree with TRBD2. Germline-derived CDR1 and CDR2 are MNHEY and SVGAGI. Unmatched junction bases numbered 9, after V lost 2 bases and J lost 9 bases. CDR3 size: 16 residues. The CDR3 DNA reads as TGTGCCAGCAGTTACCCGGCCGGGACTAGCGGCGGTGAGCAGTTCTTC. Protein sequence: CASSYPAGTSGGEQFF.

V gene TRBV6-5 combines with J gene TRBJ2-7; D remains ambiguous. This CDR3 has 13 amino acids. V was trimmed by 6 bases and J by 1 base, leaving 10 bases between them. Germline loops: CDR1 MNHEY, CDR2 SVGAGI. The DNA for the CDR3 is TGTGCCAGCAGCCCAGGTGCGTCCTACGAGCAGTACTTC. This codes for CASSPGASYEQYF.

The rearrangement links TRBV5-1 to TRBJ1-2; the D gene is possibly TRBD1 (5 bases). Per the germline V gene, CDR1 is SGHRS and CDR2 is YFSETQ. This CDR3 comprises 15 residues. Trimming took off 1 base at V and 3 bases at J, with 13 bases between the two ends. This CDR3 is CASSLNPGTYYGYTF. The CDR3, as DNA: TGCGCCAGCAGCTTGAACCCGGGGACCTACTATGGCTACACCTTC.

The chain carries TRBV30 and TRBJ2-3, with TRBD2 identical over 13 bases. The CDR3 is made up of 16 amino acids. In germline, CDR1 is GTSNPN, CDR2 SVGIG (reference sequence). With 8 bases clipped from V and 1 base from J, the junction kept 9 bases outside the gene matches. Here the CDR3 DNA reads TGTGCCGGGGCGGGACTAGCGGGGCCTCGCACAGATACGCAGTATTTT. This translates into CAGAGLAGPRTDTQYF.

The rearrangement links TRBV5-1 to TRBJ2-2; 10 bases match TRBD1. The CDR3 is made up of 15 amino acids. Germline trimming cut 4 bases from V and 5 bases from J; bases unmatched to any gene: 5. Germline V gene sequence: CDR1 SGHRS, CDR2 YFSETQ. The DNA of the CDR3 is TGCGCCAGCAGCCTAGGGACAGGGGAAACCGGGGAGCTGTTTTTT. It is translated as CASSLGTGETGELFF.

The chain links TRBV27 to TRBJ2-5; D uncertain. The CDR3 loop spans 13 amino acids. Germline V CDR1 and CDR2: MNHEY, SMNVEV (reference sequence). V was trimmed by 0 bases and J by 1 base, leaving 3 bases between them. The CDR3 DNA is TGTGCCAGCAGTTTATCCTTCCAAGAGACCCAGTACTTC. This gives the protein CASSLSFQETQYF.

The V and J genes are TRBV7-9 and TRBJ2-2, with D possibly TRBD2 on 6 matching bases. The CDR3 consists of 12 residues. Germline V lookup: CDR1 SEHNR, CDR2 FQNEAQ (reference sequence). The V end lost 8 bases, the J end lost 5 bases, and 9 bases lay between the germline ends. CDR3 sequence: CASGLNTGELFF. The CDR3 region has the DNA TGTGCCAGCGGACTAAATACCGGGGAGCTGTTTTTT.

The rearrangement links TRBV5-1 to TRBJ2-3; D is undetermined. The CDR3 is 15 amino acids. Germline loops: CDR1 SGHRS, CDR2 YFSETQ. With 1 base removed from V and 0 bases from J, the gap between germline ends came to 9 bases. The DNA for the CDR3 is TGCGCCAGCAGCTTGCTGGAGCCTAGCACAGATACGCAGTATTTT. This sequence encodes CASSLLEPSTDTQYF.

The V and J genes are TRBV7-2 and TRBJ2-1; D might be TRBD1 (5 bases). The CDR3 runs to 14 residues. Trimming stripped 5 bases from V and 9 bases from J, with 17 bases between. Germline V gene lookup returns CDR1 SGHTA and CDR2 FQGNSA. CDR3 nucleotide sequence: TGTGCCAGCAGCCCGATTGCAGGGCTGATTGAGCAGTTCTTC. It is translated as CASSPIAGLIEQFF.

V usage is TRBV10-3 and J usage is TRBJ2-7; possible D gene TRBD1, 6 bases. The germline V gene has CDR1 ENHRY and CDR2 SYGVKD. The CDR3 covers 14 residues. Between the trimmed V and J ends, which lost 11 bases and 7 bases, there was a span of 24 bases. CDR3: CAATTGNREREQYF. In DNA form, the CDR3 reads TGTGCCGCCACTACGGGGAACAGGGAAAGAGAGCAGTACTTC.

This chain connects TRBV28 to TRBJ1-3; maybe TRBD1 (5 bases). Trimming took off 1 base at V and 6 bases at J, with 13 bases between the two ends. Germline V gene lookup returns CDR1 MDHEN and CDR2 SYDVKM. The CDR3 loop spans 15 amino acids. The CDR3 region has the DNA TGTGCCAGCAGTTTATCTCTCGGGGGAGTAAACACCATATATTTT. It is translated as CASSLSLGGVNTIYF.

V and J are TRBV5-4 and TRBJ2-3; TRBD2 might be the D (5 bases). This CDR3 is built from 13 residues. Germline-derived CDR1 and CDR2 are SGHNT and YYREEE (reference sequence). The V end lost 4 bases, the J end lost 7 bases, and 13 bases lay between the germline ends. The CDR3 nucleotides are TGTGCCAGCAGCGTCCGGACTGTTCATACGCAGTATTTT. It is translated as CASSVRTVHTQYF.

As regards this clone: Other DNA sequences in this sample translate to the same CDR3. This chain joins TRBV5-1 and TRBJ2-3; D is undetermined. The CDR3 runs to 13 residues. Germline V CDR1 and CDR2: SGHRS, YFSETQ. Trimming took 4 bases from V and 5 from J, leaving 11 bases between them. CDR3 sequence reads: CASSGEGGDTQYF. DNA of the CDR3: TGCGCCAGCAGCGGGGAAGGTGGAGATACGCAGTATTTT.

This chain joins TRBV5-8 and TRBJ1-5; D possibly corresponds to TRBD1 (5 bases). Germline V CDR1 and CDR2: SGHTS, YDEGEE. V lost 3 bases to trimming and J lost 6 bases, with 16 bases between them. This CDR3 spans 15 amino acids. CDR3 amino acids: CASSSGRVEGQPQHF. In DNA form, the CDR3 reads TGTGCCAGCAGCTCAGGCAGGGTGGAGGGTCAGCCCCAGCATTTT.

This clone has a single count. The chain carries TRBV27 and TRBJ2-7, with TRBD1 matching over 8 bases. The V segment lost 4 bases and the J segment 7 bases; nucleotides outside the gene matches: 9. Germline V lookup: CDR1 MNHEY, CDR2 SMNVEV (reference sequence). The CDR3 is 14 amino acids. This CDR3 is CASSSRTGLNEQYF. DNA of the CDR3: TGTGCCAGCAGTTCGCGGACAGGGCTCAATGAGCAGTACTTC.

The chain carries TRBV6-5 and TRBJ2-3; D is uncertain. This CDR3 has 14 amino acids. The germline V and J ends were trimmed by 2 bases and 4 bases, with 10 bases remaining between them. Germline CDR1 and CDR2: MNHEY and SVGAGI. CDR3 sequence reads: CASSYIKGSDTQYF. The CDR3 nucleotides read TGTGCCAGCAGTTACATTAAAGGATCAGATACGCAGTATTTT.

The chain employs TRBV5-1 and TRBJ2-4; perhaps TRBD2 as D (6 bases). The length of the CDR3 is 15 residues. Deletions cut 4 bases from V and 6 bases from J, with 17 bases between. Germline CDR1 is SGHRS and CDR2 is YFSETQ. As DNA, the CDR3 is TGCGCCAGCAGCCCTGGAGGAGGGGATGGAAACATTCAGTACTTC. It yields the protein CASSPGGGDGNIQYF.

The chain links TRBV29-1 to TRBJ2-5; D uncertain. CDR3 size: 12 residues. Trimming took 4 bases from V and 0 from J, leaving 6 bases between them. Per the germline V gene, CDR1 is SQVTM and CDR2 is ANQGSEA. DNA for the CDR3: TGCAGCGTTGCCGTGGACCAAGAGACCCAGTACTTC. This codes for CSVAVDQETQYF. The full variable domain, rest sourced from reference TRBV29-1 and TRBJ2-5, is SAVISQKPSRDICQRGTSLTIQCQVDSQVTMMFWYRQQPGQSLTLIATANQGSEATYESGFVIDKFPISRPNLTFSTLTVSNMSPEDSSIYLCSVAVDQETQYFGPGTRLLVL.

The chain carries TRBV27 and TRBJ2-3; D not certain. Germline lookup yields CDR1 MNHEY and CDR2 SMNVEV (reference sequence). The CDR3 sequence is 14 residues long. V lost 8 bases and J 2 bases, leaving 14 bases between the germline ends. DNA of the CDR3: TGTGCCAGCGGGAATGGCAGGATCACAGATACGCAGTATTTT. This gives the protein CASGNGRITDTQYF.

The chain joins TRBV7-9 to TRBJ2-5; D remains ambiguous. V lost 1 base and J 0 bases, leaving 3 bases between the germline ends. The germline CDR1 and CDR2 sequences are SEHNR and FQNEAQ (reference sequence). CDR3 length: 13 amino acids. CDR3 sequence: CASSLEYQETQYF. In nucleotides, the CDR3 is TGTGCCAGCAGCTTAGAGTACCAAGAGACCCAGTACTTC.

Turning to this clone: The sample carries other DNA sequences with the same CDR3. This chain connects TRBV27 to TRBJ2-7, with a weak D call TRBD2 (6 bases). Deletions cut 6 bases from V and 0 bases from J, with 12 bases between. Germline V gene lookup returns CDR1 MNHEY and CDR2 SMNVEV (reference sequence). The CDR3 covers 14 residues. The CDR3: CASSLRSGSYEQYF. In DNA form, the CDR3 reads TGTGCCAGCAGCCTACGTAGCGGCTCCTACGAGCAGTACTTC.

The chain carries TRBV7-2 and TRBJ2-1, with no clear D. In germline, CDR1 is SGHTA, CDR2 FQGNSA. The germline V and J ends were trimmed by 6 bases and 7 bases, with 13 bases remaining between them. CDR3 size: 13 residues. The CDR3 DNA follows: TGTGCCAGCAGACCGGACGTTCTGAATGAGCAGTTCTTC. Translation: CASRPDVLNEQFF.

The gene calls are TRBV5-1 and TRBJ2-1, with D possibly called TRBD1 or TRBD2 (5 bases each). Trimming stripped 0 bases from V and 7 bases from J, with 14 bases between. This CDR3 region has 15 residues. The V gene's germline CDR1 is SGHRS and CDR2 YFSETQ. This CDR3 is CASSLEMGVRNEQFF. CDR3 bases: TGCGCCAGCAGCTTGGAGATGGGGGTCCGGAATGAGCAGTTCTTC.

J is TRBJ2-2 and V is TRBV7-9, with 8 bases aligning to TRBD1. J gave up 2 bases and V 5 bases, and 13 bases lay outside the gene matches. The V gene's germline CDR1 is SEHNR and CDR2 FQNEAQ (reference sequence). The CDR3 has 18 residues. Here the CDR3 DNA reads TGTGCCAGCAGCCCTAGTCGCTGGGGACAGGATAACACCGGGGAGCTGTTTTTT. This sequence encodes CASSPSRWGQDNTGELFF.

The chain couples TRBV7-7 to TRBJ2-7; D is tentatively TRBD1 or TRBD2 (5 bases each). With 1 base removed from V and 6 bases from J, the gap between germline ends came to 13 bases. The CDR3 covers 14 residues. CDR1 is SSHAT and CDR2 is FNYEAQ in the germline V gene (reference sequence). CDR3 nucleotide sequence: TGTGCCAGCAGCTTAGGGCCGGGACCTGCCGAGCAGTACTTC. Translation gives CASSLGPGPAEQYF.

J is TRBJ2-3 and V is TRBV30; D may be TRBD2 (6 bases). The ends were cut back, 4 bases at V and 1 base at J, with 12 bases in the middle. This CDR3 has 14 amino acids. Germline V CDR1 and CDR2: GTSNPN, SVGIG (reference sequence). The CDR3 spells CAWTLTRGTDTQYF. CDR3 bases: TGTGCCTGGACCCTGACTAGAGGCACAGATACGCAGTATTTT.

The chain combines TRBV28 with TRBJ1-2; tentatively, D is TRBD1 (5 bases). The V gene's germline CDR1 is MDHEN and CDR2 SYDVKM. V was pared by 8 bases and J by 6 bases, with 13 bases between. This CDR3 is 12 amino acids long. The DNA for the CDR3 is TGTGCCAGCGGGGGGGGTTACGATGGCTACACCTTC. The encoded protein is CASGGGYDGYTF.

This chain joins TRBV18 and TRBJ1-4, with D unresolved. With 0 bases removed from V and 6 bases from J, the gap between germline ends came to 14 bases. The germline CDR1 and CDR2 sequences are KGHSH and LQKENI. This CDR3 has 16 residues. The CDR3 bases are TGTGCCAGCTCACCACCCGGTGGCATCCGATATGAAAAACTGTTTTTT. Amino acids: CASSPPGGIRYEKLFF.

The CDR3 DNA reads as TGCGCCAGCAGCTTGGGGCCACGATCTAATGAAAAACTGTTTTTT. Protein sequence: CASSLGPRSNEKLFF. This chain uses TRBV5-1 with TRBJ1-4, with D uncertain. The CDR3 has 15 amino acids. Trimming cost V 0 bases and J 3 bases, with 9 bases left between them. CDR1 and CDR2 (germline): SGHRS, YFSETQ. The variable domain in full, with the rest retrieved from reference TRBV5-1 and TRBJ1-4, is KAGVTQTPRYLIKTRGQQVTLSCSPISGHRSVSWYQQTPGQGLQFLFEYFSETQRNKGNFPGRFSGRQFSNSRSEMNVSTLELGDSALYLCASSLGPRSNEKLFFGSGTQLSVL.

The chain employs TRBV5-1 and TRBJ2-3; 7 bases align to TRBD1. The germline CDR1 and CDR2 sequences are SGHRS and YFSETQ. J gave up 6 bases and V 0 bases, and 4 bases lay outside the gene matches. The CDR3 has 14 residues. The CDR3 region has the DNA TGCGCCAGCAGCTTGGTTCCGACAGGGGATACGCAGTATTTT. Translating gives CASSLVPTGDTQYF.